One T cell receptor beta chain is described in this entry. This entry belongs to a study of T cell clusters in autoimmune cytopenias. TRB rearrangements were amplified by touch-down multiplex PCR with mixed TRB-A/B primers. TCRdb reprocessed the multiplex PCR reads, keeping one entry per CDR3 protein, no DNA. The sample includes some 11,000 distinct CDR3 sequences. The CDR3 sequence is 15 residues long. Germline V gene sequence: CDR1 LNHNV, CDR2 YYDKDF (reference sequence). TRB was amplified from 250 ng of peripheral blood genomic DNA per sample. The gene calls are TRBV15 and TRBJ1-4; TCRdb's D call of TRBD1 is untestable without DNA. Sequences were obtained from peripheral blood. The clonotype comes from a human donor with an autoimmune cytopenia or autoimmune hepatitis (not recorded which). The CDR3 loop is CATSSGTATNEKLFF.